Listed below are T cell receptor beta chains from one sample, sequenced in a study of OX40 agonist ivuxolimab in advanced cancers. The method was immunoSEQ multiplex PCR; TCRdb's version includes in-frame clones alone and lacks a portion of them. This sample has roughly 60,000 clones, with roughly nine tenths found just once. Sequencing used CD4+ or CD8+ T cells sorted from blood, obtained in a trial of the OX40 agonist ivuxolimab. These receptor sequences come from an adult with an advanced solid tumor such as melanoma, head and neck, liver or kidney cancer. The CDR3 runs from the conserved cysteine through the conserved F or W. The order of the fields is clone size, D gene, V gene, CDR3 protein. A D gene is named only where the DNA matches it firmly. Expanded clones are given a class, and other clones once, few, many or no size at all.

.,.,TRBV7-9,CASSLGQYEQYF
.,TRBD2,TRBV13,CASRRGTSGSRADTQYF
.,.,TRBV5-5,CASSLGGARSYNEQFF
.,.,TRBV11-2,CASSLGTYRNEKLFF
.,.,TRBV4-2,CASSQDESGWNIQYF
once,.,TRBV2,CASSESGVMGETQYF
.,.,TRBV28,CASSLMGATYEQYF
.,.,TRBV11-1,CASSLTPSAGTDTQYF
.,TRBD2,TRBV5-1,CASSLAWGGVYEQYF
.,.,TRBV6-1,CASRNPDRFYEQYF
.,.,TRBV7-8,CASSTIGTEAFF
once,TRBD1,TRBV29-1,CSVLDRDTEAFF
.,TRBD1,TRBV19,CASSAGTGFTYEQYF
.,TRBD1,TRBV9,CASSVAGQGVQNEQFF
.,.,TRBV7-2,CASSSGGPLKDEQYF